This T cell receptor beta chain was sequenced in a study of OX40 agonist ivuxolimab in advanced cancers. On the study more broadly: As their treatment, patients were administered ivuxolimab, an agonistic anti-OX40 (CD134) antibody. Findings and limits, study-wide: Low normalized T-cell clonal expansion was additionally recorded for some nonresponders.

This clone was counted once. Its antigen remains unknown. The CDR3 has 15 residues. Germline V lookup: CDR1 SGDLS, CDR2 YYNGEE. The junction had 6 bases not matched to a gene; V was cut back by 2 bases and J by 4 bases. Exclusion of a patient followed from autoimmune disease history or systemic immunosuppression. Sequencing was performed with immunoSEQ multiplex PCR; in TCRdb, only in-frame clones are kept and a portion is missing. This table holds 60,000 or so clones, approximately 85% found once. Here the sequenced sample was CD4+ or CD8+ T cells sorted from blood, taken in a trial of the OX40 agonist ivuxolimab. V and J are TRBV9 and TRBJ2-1, with TRBD2 matching over 7 bases. The source of this sequence is an adult with an advanced solid tumor such as melanoma, head and neck, liver or kidney cancer. CDR3 DNA sequence: TGTGCCAGCAGCGTCACTAGCGAGAAATACAATGAGCAGTTCTTC. Its protein product is CASSVTSEKYNEQFF.